This passage covers 26 T cell receptor beta chains from one sample sequenced in a study of memory CD4+ T cells and cytomegalovirus serostatus. The sort gate was single viable CD3+CD4+CD8-CD45RO+ cells for memory CD4+ T cells. Generated by immunoSEQ multiplex PCR, the TCRdb table keeps only in-frame clones and is missing some. The sample has about 60,000 clones, roughly 85% seen once. Sequenced: memory CD4+ T cells from blood. These receptors were collected from an adult in good health and CMV-seronegative. Some clones in this sample may be carry-over from other donors' samples.

The chain recombines TRBV5-8 with TRBJ1-5; 7 positions agree with TRBD1. CDR1 is SGHTS and CDR2 is YDEGEE in the germline V gene. V was pared by 4 bases and J by 4 bases, with 8 bases of the junction left unmatched. CDR3 length: 15 residues. The DNA for the CDR3 is TGTGCCAGCAGCCTAGGACAGGAGAAAAATCAGCCCCAGCATTTT. As protein: CASSLGQEKNQPQHF.

The chain joins TRBV7-3 to TRBJ2-5; 10 nucleotides match TRBD2. The germline V gene has CDR1 SGHTA and CDR2 FQGTGA. CDR3 length: 15 residues. Trimming at V came to 5 bases and at J to 3 bases, leaving 6 bases not matched to a gene. CDR3 nucleotide sequence: TGTGCCAGCAGCACCTACGGACTAGCGGAAGAGACCCAGTACTTC. It yields the protein CASSTYGLAEETQYF.

The chain combines TRBV7-8 with TRBJ2-5; TRBD2 aligns across 12 bases. The CDR3 is made up of 16 amino acids. From germline, CDR1 is SGHVS and CDR2 FQNEAQ. Trimming at V came to 4 bases and at J to 5 bases, leaving 8 bases not matched to a gene. The CDR3 loop is CASSYRLAGELETQYF. The CDR3 DNA reads as TGTGCCAGCAGCTACCGACTAGCGGGAGAGTTGGAGACCCAGTACTTC.

The rearrangement links TRBV6-1 to TRBJ2-3; possibly TRBD1 for D (5 bases). V gave up 3 bases and J gave up 4 bases, with 11 bases separating them. The CDR3 loop spans 14 amino acids. Germline assignment: CDR1 MNHNS and CDR2 SASEGT. The CDR3 protein is CASSDWGRADTQYF. CDR3 nucleotide sequence: TGTGCCAGCAGTGACTGGGGCAGGGCAGATACGCAGTATTTT.

The chain couples TRBV5-1 to TRBJ2-1; 11 bases fit TRBD2. CDR1 and CDR2 from the germline V gene are SGHRS and YFSETQ. This CDR3 region has 17 residues. V shed 3 bases and J 9 bases; nucleotides not matched to a gene: 14. The DNA of the CDR3 is TGCGCCAGCAGCTACACTAGCGGGAGTCCTTCTCAATCTGAGCAGTTCTTC. The encoded protein is CASSYTSGSPSQSEQFF.

The chain uses TRBV7-3 and TRBJ2-2; no clear D gene. V shed 5 bases and J shed 4 bases, with 14 bases lying between them. Germline CDR1 is SGHTA and CDR2 is FQGTGA. The CDR3 loop spans 15 amino acids. CDR3 nucleotide sequence: TGTGCCAGCAGCCCTTCCTATGGTGGCACCGGGGAGCTGTTTTTT. It translates to CASSPSYGGTGELFF.

This chain uses TRBV11-2 with TRBJ2-2; the match to TRBD2 covers 14 bases. This CDR3 comprises 14 residues. From germline, CDR1 is SGHAT and CDR2 FQNNGV. J was trimmed by 8 bases and V by 5 bases; bases with no gene match: 1. CDR3 region: CASSRTSGRGELFF. The DNA of the CDR3 is TGTGCCAGCAGCCGGACTAGCGGGAGGGGGGAGCTGTTTTTT.

The V call is TRBV2, the J call TRBJ1-5; unclear D gene. Deletions cut 4 bases from V and 3 bases from J, with 10 bases between. CDR1 is SNHLY, CDR2 FYNNEI, per germline. This CDR3 is 14 amino acids long. CDR3 sequence: CASSGEGANQPQHF. The CDR3 DNA sequence: TGTGCCAGCAGTGGGGAAGGCGCCAATCAGCCCCAGCATTTT.

The chain uses TRBV9 and TRBJ1-6, with TRBD1 matching 8 bases. Trimming cost V 3 bases and J 9 bases; bases outside gene matches: 8. This CDR3 is 15 amino acids long. Germline V gene sequence: CDR1 SGDLS, CDR2 YYNGEE. CDR3 in DNA: TGTGCCAGCAGCGGACCGACAGGGGTAGGTTCACCCCTCCACTTT. This codes for CASSGPTGVGSPLHF. Full variable domain (outside the CDR3, taken from reference TRBV9 and TRBJ1-6): DSGVTQTPKHLITATGQRVTLRCSPRSGDLSVYWYQQSLDQGLQFLIQYYNGEERAKGNILERFSAQQFPDLHSELNLSSLELGDSALYFCASSGPTGVGSPLHFGNGTRLTVT.

This clone showed up just a few times. The genes are TRBV18 and TRBJ1-1; D is unclear. The CDR3 runs 13 residues. Trimming pared 1 base from V and 6 bases from J, leaving 9 bases between. Germline values: CDR1 KGHSH, CDR2 LQKENI. The CDR3 DNA is TGTGCCAGCTCACCACACAGCCACTCTGAAGCTTTCTTT. Protein sequence: CASSPHSHSEAFF.

The chain combines TRBV29-1 with TRBJ2-7; 9 nucleotides agree with TRBD1. The V gene end was trimmed by 0 bases and the J gene end by 3 bases; junction bases not matched to a gene: 6. Per the germline V gene, CDR1 is SQVTM and CDR2 is ANQGSEA. This CDR3 has 15 residues. CDR3 sequence reads: CSVEEEGQGNYEQYF. The CDR3 DNA reads TGCAGCGTTGAAGAGGAGGGACAGGGCAACTACGAGCAGTACTTC.

The chain employs TRBV25-1 and TRBJ2-3, with 9 nucleotides matching TRBD2. Unmatched junction bases numbered 15, after V lost 4 bases and J lost 4 bases. CDR3 length: 18 residues. From germline, CDR1 is MGHDK and CDR2 SYGVNS. The chain's CDR3 is CASSGRNRLAGSPDTQYF. The CDR3 DNA follows: TGTGCCAGCAGTGGGCGAAATCGGCTAGCGGGGTCGCCAGATACGCAGTATTTT.

The table lists this clone with a count of one. V is TRBV11-3 and J is TRBJ2-1; 8 nucleotides line up with TRBD2. Losses at the gene ends were 0 bases for V and 7 bases for J; bases not matched to a gene: 2. This CDR3 is built from 14 residues. Germline CDR1 reads SGHNT; CDR2 reads YENEEA. CDR3 nucleotides: TGTGCCAGCAGCTTAGAGACGGGAGGGAATGAGCAGTTCTTC. Its translation: CASSLETGGNEQFF.

CDR3 in amino acids: CASSVGVGGGLNTEAFF. The CDR3 DNA sequence: TGTGCCAGCAGCGTAGGAGTAGGAGGGGGACTGAACACTGAAGCTTTCTTT. V and J are TRBV9 and TRBJ1-1; D is perhaps TRBD1 (6 bases). Trimming took off 0 bases at V and 0 bases at J, with 15 bases between the two ends. The CDR3 runs 17 residues. From germline, CDR1 is SGDLS and CDR2 YYNGEE.

The chain uses TRBV2 and TRBJ2-7; TRBD1 is a possible D gene (6 bases). This CDR3 has 13 residues. The germline V and J ends were trimmed by 0 bases and 10 bases, with 13 bases remaining between them. CDR1 is SNHLY, CDR2 FYNNEI, per germline. The CDR3 bases are TGTGCCAGCAGTGAAGCTGGGGCAGGGGTTCAGTACTTC. Its translation is CASSEAGAGVQYF.

The count of this clone is one. This rearrangement joins TRBV4-1 to TRBJ2-1, with D maybe TRBD2 (5 bases). Germline loops: CDR1 MGHRA, CDR2 YSYEKL. V lost 4 bases to trimming and J lost 7 bases, with 20 bases between them. The CDR3 contains 16 residues. The DNA of the CDR3 is TGCGCCAGCAGCCGCACGGTACAGAGGGAAAGTAATGAGCAGTTCTTC. It yields the protein CASSRTVQRESNEQFF.

This clone has only one observation. The chain combines TRBV7-2 with TRBJ1-2, with 8 nucleotides matching TRBD1. The germline CDR1 and CDR2 sequences are SGHTA and FQGNSA. V dropped 4 bases and J dropped 7; count of bases not matched to a gene: 8. The CDR3 is 14 residues long. The CDR3 loop reads CASSSTQGAPGYTF. The CDR3 coding sequence is TGTGCCAGCAGCTCGACCCAGGGGGCCCCTGGCTACACCTTC.

This clone was detected a few times. The chain uses TRBV6-5 and TRBJ1-1; D unclear. The CDR3 loop spans 13 amino acids. V lost 6 bases to trimming and J lost 6 bases, with 14 bases between them. Germline assignment: CDR1 MNHEY and CDR2 SVGAGI. CDR3 loop: CASRPSKGSEAFF. CDR3 nucleotides: TGTGCCAGCAGGCCTTCAAAGGGTTCTGAAGCTTTCTTT.

This clone occurred once. The chain uses TRBV6-4 and TRBJ2-2; D tentatively fits TRBD1 or TRBD2 (5 bases each). Germline lookup yields CDR1 MRHNA and CDR2 SNTAGT. V was trimmed by 10 bases and J by 2 bases, leaving 20 bases between them. This CDR3 is 16 amino acids long. The CDR3 reads CATSEGSRGNTGELFF. DNA for the CDR3: TGTGCCACCTCCGAGGGGTCCCGGGGTAACACCGGGGAGCTGTTTTTT.

The chain couples TRBV2 to TRBJ2-5; 9 bases are shared with TRBD2. The J call is uncertain, as TRBJ2-7 better fits the DNA end. From germline, CDR1 is SNHLY and CDR2 FYNNEI. The CDR3 is 12 amino acids. CDR3 region: CASRLAGAEQYF. The DNA of the CDR3 is TGTGCCAGCAGGTTAGCGGGAGCCGAGCAGTACTTC.

This clone was found a few times. The rearrangement uses TRBV7-2 and TRBJ1-6, with TRBD1 as a possible D gene (6 bases). This CDR3 region has 15 residues. From germline, CDR1 is SGHTA and CDR2 FQGNSA. Trimming removed 5 bases from V and 10 bases from J, with 18 bases in between. In DNA form, the CDR3 reads TGTGCCAGCAGCCCAGCCGGGGGGGGGCGATCACCCCTCCACTTT. Translating gives CASSPAGGGRSPLHF.

The chain carries TRBV28 and TRBJ2-1; TRBD2 agrees at 10 bases. Per the germline V gene, CDR1 is MDHEN and CDR2 is SYDVKM. J gave up 4 bases and V 7 bases, and 4 bases lay outside the gene matches. This CDR3 is built from 14 residues. The CDR3 DNA is TGTGCCAGCACGGGACTAGCGCAATACAATGAGCAGTTCTTC. This gives the protein CASTGLAQYNEQFF. The variable domain in full, completed from reference TRBV28 and TRBJ2-1, reads DVKVTQSSRYLVKRTGEKVFLECVQDMDHENMFWYRQDPGLGLRLIYFSYDVKMKEKGDIPEGYSVSREKKERFSLILESASTNQTSMYLCASTGLAQYNEQFFGPGTRLTVL.

This clone was seen a few times. The genes are TRBV2 and TRBJ2-7, with 8 bases lining up with TRBD2. CDR1 SNHLY and CDR2 FYNNEI come from the germline V gene. V trimming: 6 bases; J trimming: 4 bases; junction bases outside the gene matches: 2. This CDR3 is built from 12 residues. CDR3 nucleotide sequence: TGTGCCAGCAGGCGGGGGGTATACGAGCAGTACTTC. Encoded protein: CASRRGVYEQYF.

The chain uses TRBV27 and TRBJ1-1, with 11 nucleotides matching TRBD1. The V gene end was trimmed by 5 bases and the J gene end by 4 bases; junction bases not matched to a gene: 6. CDR3 length: 15 residues. Germline-derived CDR1 and CDR2 are MNHEY and SMNVEV (reference sequence). This CDR3 reads CASSASGTGGTEAFF. As DNA, the CDR3 is TGTGCCAGCAGTGCCAGTGGGACAGGGGGCACTGAAGCTTTCTTT.

V usage is TRBV19 and J usage is TRBJ1-5, with D possibly being TRBD1 (5 bases). From germline, CDR1 is LNHDA and CDR2 SQIVND (reference sequence). This CDR3 contains 14 residues. V dropped 3 bases and J dropped 1 base, with 7 bases sitting between them. CDR3 DNA sequence: TGTGCCAGTAGTATCAGGGTCAGCAATCAGCCCCAGCATTTT. It specifies CASSIRVSNQPQHF.

The chain combines TRBV12-5 with TRBJ2-7; no definite D call. The germline V gene has CDR1 LGHNT and CDR2 FRNRAP. V lost 0 bases and J 3 bases, leaving 15 bases between the germline ends. This CDR3 is 16 amino acids long. CDR3 sequence: CASGLVLSASIYEQYF. CDR3 sequence (DNA): TGTGCTAGTGGTTTGGTACTTAGTGCCTCTATCTACGAGCAGTACTTC.